This T cell receptor beta chain is drawn from a study of T cells after yellow fever vaccination. Study results and caveats: Overlap between CD4 and CD8 compartments was detected for a small share of clonotypes. On re-exposure, the response was weaker but peaked faster, at day 5 versus 15.

This clonotype was recorded a few times. The antigen is undetermined. TCR cDNA was made by 5'RACE template switching, adding a universal primer site and UMIs. TCRdb recomputed calls from the 5' RACE reads with MiXCR, one row per CDR3 protein. The sample consists of some 550,000 distinct CDR3 sequences, about 19% of them appearing once. The sequences come from PBMCs, collected 15 days after the yellow fever booster vaccination. The TCR was taken from a young man who received the YFV17D yellow fever vaccine.

The CDR3 DNA is TGCGCCAGCAGCCAGGCCGGCGGTGGCACTGAAGCTTTCTTT. Its protein product is CASSQAGGGTEAFF. This chain links TRBV4-3 with TRBJ1-1; D call uncertain. Trimming took off 3 bases at V and 4 bases at J, with 12 bases between the two ends. There are 14 residues in the CDR3. CDR1 is LGHNA and CDR2 is YSLEER in the germline V gene.